The source of this T cell receptor beta chain is a study of blood T cell repertoires in COVID-19. Study context: Italy, Spain and the United States were the sources of the convalescent and acute COVID-19 samples.

V shed 2 bases and J shed 5 bases, with 7 bases lying between them. Looked up from germline, CDR1 is SGHRS and CDR2 is YFSETQ. The CDR3 is 12 amino acids. Original processing notes: Reference gene primer amplification in the assay estimated nucleated cell counts. TCRdb's table, derived via immunoSEQ multiplex PCR, lists solely in-frame clones and lacks some. Clone size and V and J calls were adopted from that table, with D and trimming inferred from the DNA. The sample lists about 110,000 clones, about nine tenths occurring once. The clonotype originates from a human donor in a cohort sampled during active COVID-19. The specimen sequenced was peripheral blood. The chain carries TRBV5-1 and TRBJ2-5; D is uncertain. Here the CDR3 DNA reads TGCGCCAGCAGCTTTGACATTGAGACCCAGTACTTC. Protein sequence: CASSFDIETQYF.